The 5 T cell receptor beta chains below were found in one sample sequenced in a study of CD4+ T cells in melanoma. Here immunoSEQ multiplex PCR was the method, and the copy in TCRdb shows in-frame clones only, minus some. The sample includes some 13,000 clones, approximately 62% seen only once; the top ten take 15% to 20%. The sample was cells from a culture (not recorded whether cultured in vitro). The receptors come from a human donor with melanoma.

The chain recombines TRBV5-5 with TRBJ2-3; the D gene is possibly TRBD1 (6 bases). Germline assignment: CDR1 SGHKS and CDR2 YYEKEE (reference sequence). V lost 2 bases, J lost 3 bases, and 22 bases lay in between. This CDR3 comprises 18 residues. The CDR3 protein is CASSLFQSTGPRTDTQYF. The CDR3 bases are TGTGCCAGCAGCTTATTCCAAAGTACAGGGCCTAGGACAGATACGCAGTATTTT. Drawing the rest from reference TRBV5-5 and TRBJ2-3, the complete variable domain is DAGVTQSPTHLIKTRGQQVTLRCSPISGHKSVSWYQQVLGQGPQFIFQYYEKEERGRGNFPDRFSARQFPNYSSELNVNALLLGDSALYLCASSLFQSTGPRTDTQYFGPGTRLTVL.

The J gene is TRBJ2-1, the V gene TRBV2; perhaps TRBD1 as D (6 bases). Germline V gives CDR1 SNHLY, CDR2 FYNNEI. V was cut by 1 base and J by 6 bases, with 10 bases left in between. CDR3 length: 14 amino acids. The CDR3 protein is CASSEVLQGNEQFF. In DNA form, the CDR3 reads TGTGCCAGCAGTGAAGTCTTACAGGGCAATGAGCAGTTCTTC. Combining the CDR3 with reference TRBV2 and TRBJ2-1 gives the whole variable domain EPEVTQTPSHQVTQMGQEVILRCVPISNHLYFYWYRQILGQKVEFLVSFYNNEISEKSEIFDDQFSVERPDGSNFTLKIRSTKLEDSAMYFCASSEVLQGNEQFFGPGTRLTVL.

This clone appeared once. The rearrangement links TRBV6-1 to TRBJ1-5, with 10 bases that match TRBD1. CDR3 length: 15 amino acids. The germline CDR1 and CDR2 sequences are MNHNS and SASEGT. The ends lost 6 bases at V and 3 bases at J; junction bases unmatched: 5. This CDR3 is CASRDRGRVNQPQHF. For the CDR3, the DNA is TGTGCCAGCAGGGACAGGGGGAGGGTCAATCAGCCCCAGCATTTT.

V usage is TRBV19 and J usage is TRBJ2-5; the D gene could be TRBD1 or TRBD2 (5 bases each). V lost 2 bases and J 1 base, leaving 8 bases between the germline ends. The CDR3 has 14 amino acids. CDR1 is LNHDA, CDR2 SQIVND, per germline (reference sequence). This CDR3 reads CASSIWGIQETQYF. The CDR3 nucleotides are TGTGCCAGTAGTATATGGGGGATCCAAGAGACCCAGTACTTC.

The rearrangement uses TRBV5-1 and TRBJ2-7, with TRBD1 matching over 9 bases. The CDR3 is 15 residues long. Germline CDR1 is SGHRS and CDR2 is YFSETQ. The ends lost 4 bases at V and 9 bases at J; junction bases unmatched: 14. The CDR3 reads CASSLGLGQGSGQYF. The CDR3 coding sequence is TGCGCCAGCAGCCTTGGGTTGGGACAGGGTTCGGGGCAGTACTTC.